The 4 T cell receptor beta chains presented below share a single source sample, sequenced in a study of blood T cell repertoires in COVID-19. Sequenced by immunoSEQ multiplex PCR; TCRdb stores in-frame clones only, minus some. Here the sample spans 300,000 or so clones, approximately 90% being singletons. Sequencing was performed on peripheral blood. The receptors here all came from a woman younger than 45 who had recovered from COVID-19.

In this sample, this clone turned up once. The rearrangement joins TRBV6-2 or TRBV6-3 to TRBJ2-7; 16 nucleotides agree with TRBD2. Germline trimming cut 6 bases from V and 2 bases from J; bases unmatched to any gene: 16. The CDR3 spans 20 residues. The germline gives CDR1 MNHEY, CDR2 SVGEGT. The CDR3 region has the DNA TGTGCCAGCAGCCTGAACTTACTTACCGGGACTAGCGGGGGGGCCTACGAGCAGTACTTC. Residues: CASSLNLLTGTSGGAYEQYF.

The chain joins TRBV7-8 to TRBJ2-5; D ambiguous. There are 10 residues in the CDR3. Germline V CDR1 and CDR2: SGHVS, FQNEAQ. The ends were cut back, 6 bases at V and 5 bases at J, with 4 bases in the middle. The CDR3 DNA reads TGTGCCAGCAGGGGCGAGACCCAGTACTTC. It codes for CASRGETQYF.

The chain employs TRBV6-5 and TRBJ2-7, with 8 bases that match TRBD1. After removal of 7 bases from V and 5 bases from J, the junction contained 10 bases not matched to a gene. CDR1 and CDR2 from the germline V gene are MNHEY and SVGAGI. The CDR3 has 14 amino acids. The CDR3 nucleotides read TGTGCCAGCACCCGGGGACAGGCGACCGACGAGCAGTACTTC. As protein: CASTRGQATDEQYF.

This clone has just one count. The rearrangement links TRBV4-3 to TRBJ2-3; 9 bases are a match to TRBD2. Germline CDR1 reads LGHNA; CDR2 reads YSLEER. The CDR3 has 15 amino acids. The V segment lost 1 base and the J segment 4 bases; nucleotides outside the gene matches: 3. Here the CDR3 DNA reads TGCGCCAGCAGCCAAGGCGGGGGGGCCCCAGATACGCAGTATTTT. This codes for CASSQGGGAPDTQYF.